This TCR beta chain was found in a study of T cell repertoires in cytomegalovirus infection. V was trimmed by 6 bases and J by 2 bases, leaving 19 bases between them. Germline-derived CDR1 and CDR2 are LNHDA and SQIVND (reference sequence). This CDR3 contains 16 residues. TCRdb itself ran the reads through MiXCR, one entry per CDR3 protein. The data show around 740,000 distinct CDR3 sequences, approximately 34% seen once. This TCR derives from a human donor in good health (CMV status not recorded). Some clones in this sample may be carry-over from other donors' samples. Sequences were obtained from PBMCs. The rearrangement uses TRBV19 and TRBJ1-2; no definite D call. The CDR3 DNA follows: TGTGCCAGTAGACTGGGCTTGGCGACACCAAACTATGGCTACACCTTC. Translation gives CASRLGLATPNYGYTF. The variable domain in full, completed from reference TRBV19 and TRBJ1-2, reads DGGITQSPKYLFRKEGQNVTLSCEQNLNHDAMYWYRQDPGQGLRLIYYSQIVNDFQKGDIAEGYSVSREKKESFPLTVTSAQKNPTAFYLCASRLGLATPNYGYTFGSGTRLTVV.